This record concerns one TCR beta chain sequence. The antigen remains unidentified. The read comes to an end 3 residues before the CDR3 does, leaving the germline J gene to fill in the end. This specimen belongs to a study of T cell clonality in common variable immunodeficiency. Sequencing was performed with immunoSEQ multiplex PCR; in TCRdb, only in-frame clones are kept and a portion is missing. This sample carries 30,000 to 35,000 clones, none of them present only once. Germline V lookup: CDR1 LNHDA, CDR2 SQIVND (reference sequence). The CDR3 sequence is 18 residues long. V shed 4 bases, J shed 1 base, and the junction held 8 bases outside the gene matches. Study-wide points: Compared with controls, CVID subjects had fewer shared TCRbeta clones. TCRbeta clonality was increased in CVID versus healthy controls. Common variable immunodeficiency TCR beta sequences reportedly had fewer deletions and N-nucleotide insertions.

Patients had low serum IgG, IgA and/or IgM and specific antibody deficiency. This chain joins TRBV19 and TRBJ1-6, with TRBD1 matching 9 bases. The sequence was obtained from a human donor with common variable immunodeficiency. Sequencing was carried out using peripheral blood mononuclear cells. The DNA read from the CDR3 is TGTGCCAGTAGTAGGGGACAGGGAACAGGGTCCTATAATTCACCC. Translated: CASSRGQGTGSYNSP. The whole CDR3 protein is CASSRGQGTGSYNSPLHF. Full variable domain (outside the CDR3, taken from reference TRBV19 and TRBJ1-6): DGGITQSPKYLFRKEGQNVTLSCEQNLNHDAMYWYRQDPGQGLRLIYYSQIVNDFQKGDIAEGYSVSREKKESFPLTVTSAQKNPTAFYLCASSRGQGTGSYNSPLHFGNGTRLTVT.